Each of the 19 T cell receptor beta chains below was sequenced from the same sample in a study of T cell repertoires in cytomegalovirus infection. MiXCR was run by TCRdb on the reads, yielding one entry per CDR3 protein. There are about 920,000 distinct CDR3 sequences in the sample; around 30% occur only once, and over 13% lies in the top ten. No antigen has been identified for these receptors. Sequenced material: cultured CD8+ T cells from PBMCs, taken from culture after CMV antigen stimulation. These receptor sequences come from a human donor in good health (CMV status not recorded). Some clones in this sample may be carry-over from other donors' samples.

This clonotype was picked up a small number of times. The J gene is TRBJ2-5, the V gene TRBV7-8, with 9 bases that match TRBD1. V was pared by 1 base and J by 0 bases, with 6 bases of the junction left unmatched. The CDR3 sequence is 17 residues long. CDR1 and CDR2 (germline): SGHVS, FQNEAQ. The CDR3 DNA sequence: TGTGCCAGCAGCTTAGGCTTCGGACAGGGGTACCAAGAGACCCAGTACTTC. This codes for CASSLGFGQGYQETQYF.

The CDR3: CASSAYQDSNYGYTF. In DNA form, the CDR3 reads TGTGCCAGCAGCGCGTACCAGGACAGCAACTATGGCTACACCTTC. The V gene is TRBV9, the J gene TRBJ1-2; D perhaps matches TRBD1 (6 bases). The germline V gene encodes CDR1 SGDLS and CDR2 YYNGEE. Trimming stripped 3 bases from V and 2 bases from J, with 14 bases between. The CDR3 contains 15 residues.

This chain uses TRBV14 with TRBJ2-1; tentative D call: TRBD2 (6 bases). This CDR3 region has 19 residues. CDR1 is SGHDN, CDR2 FVKESK, per germline. V lost 0 bases, J lost 0 bases, and 18 bases lay in between. CDR3 sequence: CASSQERGLPEISYNEQFF. The CDR3 DNA reads TGTGCCAGCAGCCAAGAGCGGGGCCTCCCCGAGATCTCCTACAATGAGCAGTTCTTC.

Only a few counts were recorded for this clonotype. This rearrangement joins TRBV14 to TRBJ2-3; perhaps TRBD2 as D (5 bases). CDR3 length: 17 amino acids. Germline V gene data show CDR1 as SGHDN and CDR2 as FVKESK. V was clipped by 3 bases and J by 2 bases, with 18 bases between them. Written as DNA, the CDR3 is TGTGCCAGCAGCCATGCCCCGGGATGGAGAGCCACAGATACGCAGTATTTT. Translated: CASSHAPGWRATDTQYF.

In this sample, this clonotype turned up a few times. This chain links TRBV7-9 with TRBJ2-3; possible D gene TRBD1, 6 bases. Trimming stripped 5 bases from V and 6 bases from J, with 21 bases between. The CDR3 covers 16 residues. CDR1 and CDR2 from the germline V gene are SEHNR and FQNEAQ (reference sequence). In nucleotides, the CDR3 is TGTGCCAGCAGCCTAAAACAGGGAATTGGGTTGGATACGCAGTATTTT. Encoded protein: CASSLKQGIGLDTQYF.

The chain recombines TRBV25-1 with TRBJ1-1; D not resolved. The CDR3 loop spans 13 amino acids. Deletions cut 6 bases from V and 1 base from J, with 9 bases between. Germline V gene sequence: CDR1 MGHDK, CDR2 SYGVNS. In DNA form, the CDR3 reads TGTGCCAGCAGCAAACTGGGGAACACTGAAGCTTTCTTT. This codes for CASSKLGNTEAFF.

The chain links TRBV4-1 to TRBJ2-5, with 8 bases that match TRBD1. Looked up from germline, CDR1 is MGHRA and CDR2 is YSYEKL. CDR3 length equals 16 residues. Trimming cost V 1 base and J 7 bases; bases outside gene matches: 11. The CDR3 coding sequence is TGCGCCAGCAGCCAAGTGTCGTCAGGGGGCTTTGGGACCCAGTACTTC. Amino acid sequence: CASSQVSSGGFGTQYF.

This chain links TRBV10-3 with TRBJ2-7; 8 nucleotides align to TRBD2. In germline, CDR1 is ENHRY, CDR2 SYGVKD. The CDR3 is 16 residues long. The V and J ends lost 9 bases and 4 bases, in that order; junction bases with no gene match: 17. The CDR3 is CAIRTGTRGAGYEQYF. CDR3 DNA: TGTGCCATTAGAACCGGGACTAGAGGAGCGGGATACGAGCAGTACTTC.

A remark on this clonotype: A much larger clone is a single base away; this may be a read error. This chain links TRBV6-1 with TRBJ2-7, with no clear D. This CDR3 is built from 15 residues. The V gene's germline CDR1 is MNHNS and CDR2 SASEGT. This CDR3 is CASREGDRSTYEQYV. DNA of the CDR3: TGTGCCAGCAGAGAAGGAGACCGGTCCACCTACGAGCAGTACGTC.

This clonotype showed up many times. This sequence joins TRBV10-3 and TRBJ1-2; D remains unclear. This CDR3 has 13 residues. Germline V CDR1 and CDR2: ENHRY, SYGVKD. With 3 bases removed from V and 1 base from J, the gap between germline ends came to 6 bases. The CDR3 DNA sequence: TGTGCCATCAGTGAAAGCCTTAACTATGGCTACACCTTC. Its translation: CAISESLNYGYTF.

Many counts were recorded for this clonotype. V is TRBV7-8 and J is TRBJ1-1; D is undetermined. The V and J ends lost 5 bases and 1 base respectively, with 11 bases between them. Germline CDR1 is SGHVS and CDR2 is FQNEAQ. This CDR3 is built from 14 residues. CDR3 sequence reads: CASSTRTGNTEAFF. The CDR3 bases are TGTGCCAGCAGCACCCGGACCGGGAACACTGAAGCTTTCTTT.

The chain is built from TRBV5-4 and TRBJ2-5; TRBD2 is a possible D gene (6 bases). CDR1 and CDR2 (germline): SGHNT, YYREEE (reference sequence). The CDR3 consists of 16 residues. The V gene lost 3 bases and the J gene lost 3 bases, with 18 bases spanning the gap. CDR3 sequence (DNA): TGTGCCAGCAGCTGGGACTGGGGTGAAGGTGAAGAGACCCAGTACTTC. It is translated as CASSWDWGEGEETQYF.

This chain connects TRBV29-1 to TRBJ1-2; D unclear. The length of the CDR3 is 11 residues. Germline assignment: CDR1 SQVTM and CDR2 ANQGSEA. CDR3 sequence reads: CSFEGNYGYTF. The CDR3 nucleotides are TGCAGTTTCGAGGGAAACTATGGCTACACCTTC.

This clonotype was detected once. CDR3 amino acids: CAIAGGGTEAFF. As DNA, the CDR3 is TGTGCCATCGCGGGGGGGGGAACTGAAGCTTTCTTT. V gene TRBV6-6 combines with J gene TRBJ1-1, with a weak D call TRBD1 (5 bases). The CDR3 is 12 amino acids. Between the trimmed V and J ends, which lost 10 bases and 5 bases, there was a span of 14 bases. The V gene's germline CDR1 is MNHNY and CDR2 SVGAGI (reference sequence).

The genes are TRBV12-3 or TRBV12-4 and TRBJ2-2, with TRBD1 matching 7 bases. The trim removed 5 bases at V and 7 bases at J, leaving 4 bases unmatched. CDR3 size: 13 residues. CDR3 DNA sequence: TGTGCCAGCAGTAAACAGGGGCACGGGGAGCTGTTTTTT. As protein: CASSKQGHGELFF.

The chain recombines TRBV3-1 with TRBJ2-1; 11 positions agree with TRBD2. The CDR3 length is 17 residues. The V and J ends lost 4 bases and 8 bases, in that order; junction bases with no gene match: 13. CDR1 and CDR2 (germline): LGHDT, YNNKEL (reference sequence). The CDR3 region is CASSLLPPTSGDHEQFF. The CDR3, as DNA: TGTGCCAGCAGCCTCCTCCCGCCGACTAGCGGGGACCATGAGCAGTTCTTC.

V is TRBV6-1 and J is TRBJ1-1; possible D gene TRBD1, 5 bases. The CDR3 covers 15 residues. Germline assignment: CDR1 MNHNS and CDR2 SASEGT. The V and J ends lost 6 bases and 0 bases respectively, with 14 bases between them. CDR3 protein: CASSPPTVMNTEAFF. CDR3 DNA sequence: TGTGCCAGCAGCCCCCCGACAGTGATGAACACTGAAGCTTTCTTT.

The CDR3 coding sequence is TGCGCCAGCAGCCCCAGCGGGGAAGGTCTTTACAATGAGCAGTTCTTC. Protein sequence: CASSPSGEGLYNEQFF. The gene calls are TRBV4-3 and TRBJ2-1; 7 bases line up with TRBD2. The germline CDR1 and CDR2 sequences are LGHNA and YSLEER. CDR3 size: 16 residues. J lost 4 bases, V lost 4 bases, and 10 bases had no gene match.

V gene TRBV27 combines with J gene TRBJ2-1; D uncertain. Germline V gives CDR1 MNHEY, CDR2 SMNVEV (reference sequence). This CDR3 is 14 amino acids long. Trimming took off 1 base at V and 6 bases at J, with 10 bases between the two ends. In DNA form, the CDR3 reads TGTGCCAGCAGTTTATATGCCCGAGGCAATGAGCAGTTCTTC. The encoded protein is CASSLYARGNEQFF.